This is a list of T cell receptor beta chains from one sample in a study of blood T cells in healthy people across ages. One entry per CDR3 protein, called by TCRdb with MiXCR from the 5' RACE reads. Here the sample spans approximately 1.5 million distinct CDR3 sequences, approximately 42% being singletons. Input material: blood. All receptors come from a young woman in good health. The CDR3 runs from the conserved cysteine through the conserved F or W. The D gene is left open where the match is weak. Not every row has a clone size; where given, it reads once, few, many or a size class.

>NA|NA|TRBV28|TRBJ2-7
CASSFGGPHEQYF
TGTGCCAGCAGTTTTGGTGGACCCCACGAGCAGTACTTC
>NA|few|TRBV4-1|TRBJ2-7
CASSQIESALLYEQYF
TGCGCCAGCAGCCAGATCGAGTCGGCCTTGCTCTACGAGCAGTACTTC
>NA|NA|TRBV7-8|TRBJ1-5
CASSFRRGYSNQPQHF
TGTGCCAGCAGCTTCCGAAGGGGATATAGCAATCAGCCCCAGCATTTT
>NA|NA|TRBV5-1|TRBJ1-5
CASSLGIQGPYSNQPQHF
TGCGCCAGCAGCTTGGGTATCCAGGGGCCGTATAGCAATCAGCCCCAGCATTTT
>NA|NA|TRBV12-3/TRBV12-4|TRBJ2-3
CASSIRGPPPDTQYF
TGTGCCAGCAGTATCAGGGGCCCTCCCCCAGATACGCAGTATTTT
>TRBD2|NA|TRBV7-7|TRBJ2-1
CASSLVSGSWNEQFF
TGTGCTAGCAGCTTAGTTAGCGGGAGTTGGAATGAGCAGTTCTTC
>NA|few|TRBV12-3/TRBV12-4|TRBJ2-1
CASRQEMNSYNEQFF
TGTGCCAGCAGACAAGAAATGAACTCCTACAATGAGCAGTTCTTC
>TRBD2|few|TRBV5-1|TRBJ2-3
CASSSGLAGALSSTDTQYF
TGCGCCAGCAGTTCCGGACTAGCGGGAGCCCTTTCTAGCACAGATACGCAGTATTTT
>TRBD2|NA|TRBV20-1|TRBJ2-1
CSPQRGGGNEQFF
TGCAGTCCCCAGCGGGGGGGGGGCAATGAGCAGTTCTTC
>NA|few|TRBV7-2|TRBJ2-5
CASSLLVNLEETQYF
TGTGCCAGCAGCTTACTCGTGAACCTCGAAGAGACCCAGTACTTC
>TRBD2|NA|TRBV7-2|TRBJ2-7
CASSLKGGLAGHEQYF
TGTGCCAGCAGCTTAAAAGGAGGACTAGCAGGCCACGAGCAGTACTTC
>TRBD2|few|TRBV20-1|TRBJ2-1
CSASSGVTSGRSGNEQFF
TGCAGTGCTAGCTCGGGGGTGACTAGCGGGAGGAGCGGGAATGAGCAGTTCTTC
>NA|NA|TRBV6-1|TRBJ2-1
CASLAPGRSYDSYNEQFF
TGTGCCAGCCTAGCCCCGGGACGTTCCTATGACTCCTACAATGAGCAGTTCTTC
>TRBD2|few|TRBV12-3/TRBV12-4|TRBJ2-1
CASSLVPPAGEQFF
TGTGCCAGCAGTTTAGTCCCCCCTGCGGGGGAACAGTTCTTC
>NA|NA|TRBV20-1|TRBJ2-7
CSAVGTYSSYEQYF
TGCAGTGCTGTTGGGACGTATAGCTCCTACGAGCAGTACTTC
>NA|NA|TRBV5-1|TRBJ1-1
CASSSPRRGTGEAFF
TGCGCCAGCAGCTCCCCTCGGCGGGGCACGGGTGAAGCTTTCTTT
>TRBD1|many|TRBV6-6|TRBJ1-2
CASSYSGQYGYTF
TGTGCCAGCAGTTACTCGGGACAGTATGGCTACACCTTC
>TRBD2|NA|TRBV6-6|TRBJ2-1
CASSPYDSGSSYNEQFF
TGTGCCAGCAGTCCCTACGATAGCGGGAGCTCCTACAATGAGCAGTTCTTC
>NA|few|TRBV12-3/TRBV12-4|TRBJ2-3
CATQGVTDTQYF
TGTGCCACCCAAGGGGTAACAGATACGCAGTATTTT
>TRBD1|NA|TRBV9|TRBJ1-4
CASSRPGTGKGEKLFF
TGTGCCAGCAGCCGCCCCGGGACAGGGAAAGGAGAAAAACTGTTTTTT
>NA|many|TRBV12-3/TRBV12-4|TRBJ2-7
CASSLVAYDPYEQYF
TGTGCCAGCAGTTTAGTGGCTTACGATCCCTACGAGCAGTACTTC
>NA|few|TRBV28|TRBJ2-7
CASSESTGRSLEQYF
TGTGCCAGCAGTGAATCGACGGGAAGATCCCTCGAGCAGTACTTC
>TRBD2|NA|TRBV10-3|TRBJ2-1
CAISGTSGTSGLNEQFF
TGTGCCATCAGTGGTACTTCCGGGACTAGCGGTTTAAATGAGCAGTTCTTC
>NA|NA|TRBV5-1|TRBJ2-3
CASSSTTVPSTDTQYF
TGCGCCAGCAGCTCCACGACAGTCCCCAGCACAGATACGCAGTATTTT